The clone carrying this TCR beta chain occurred a few times. Reverse transcription of extracted RNA yielded cDNA, which provided the sequencing template. Measured with immunoSEQ multiplex PCR; TCRdb has only the in-frame clones, and not every one. The sample lists some 190,000 clones, more than 60% occurring once. Regarding treatment: oral pan-JAK inhibitor, 5-10 mg twice daily. The sample originates from a study of CD8+ T cells in alopecia areata. From germline, CDR1 is SQVTM and CDR2 ANQGSEA. Trimming removed 7 bases from V and 13 bases from J, with 19 bases in between. The CDR3 totals 11 residues. The J gene is TRBJ1-2, the V gene TRBV29-1, with a possible D match to TRBD1 (5 bases). The receptor was isolated from a human donor with alopecia areata. The sequences come from CD4+ T cells sorted from blood, collected around week 42, from a patient treated with tofacitinib. The CDR3: CSDQGRTQSTF. Here the CDR3 DNA reads TGCAGCGACCAGGGACGGACCCAGAGCACCTTC.